One T cell receptor (beta chain) is described in this entry. The V segment lost 1 base and the J segment 4 bases; nucleotides outside the gene matches: 3. The length of the CDR3 is 14 residues. Germline CDR1 is SGHNT and CDR2 is YYREEE (reference sequence). Per the authors' pipeline: How many nucleated cells were present was estimated from reference gene primer amplification. The data were produced by immunoSEQ multiplex PCR, yet TCRdb's version contains in-frame clones alone and is incomplete. The V and J calls and clone size are taken from that table; D and trimming were inferred from the DNA. Of roughly 380,000 clones in the sample, 81% were seen once. The entry originates in a study of blood T cell repertoires in COVID-19. The overall study: COVID-19 samples from acute and convalescent phases originated in the United States, Italy and Spain. Sources were T cells, B-cell-depleted T cells, or PBMCs; the material itself was cDNA or gDNA.

The receptor comes from a human donor with acute or convalescent COVID-19. The donor label of this sample is uncertain. The V call is TRBV5-4, the J call TRBJ2-5; the match to TRBD2 covers 8 bases. Sequencing input: peripheral blood. The CDR3 sequence is CASSLSGGAETQYF. The CDR3 DNA sequence: TGTGCCAGCAGCTTGTCGGGAGGGGCAGAGACCCAGTACTTC.